This entry lists 21 T cell receptor beta chains sequenced from one sample in a study of T cell repertoires in cytomegalovirus infection. TCRdb reprocessed the reads with MiXCR, giving one entry per CDR3 protein. Here the sample spans roughly 300,000 distinct CDR3 sequences, 9.5% being singletons. Sequenced: PBMCs. Receptor source: a human donor in good health (CMV status not recorded). Some clones in this sample may be carry-over from other donors' samples.

In this sample, this clonotype turned up a few times. The V call is TRBV2, the J call TRBJ2-1; perhaps TRBD2 as D (5 bases). Per germline, CDR1 SNHLY and CDR2 FYNNEI. The CDR3 spans 12 residues. Trimming left V 7 bases short and J 8 bases short, with 12 bases between. Written as DNA, the CDR3 is TGTGCCAGCATCGGGGTCCCCCATGAGCAGTTCTTC. This translates into CASIGVPHEQFF.

This clonotype was observed at least ten times. The chain joins TRBV7-2 to TRBJ2-7, with D tentatively TRBD2 (6 bases). With 5 bases removed from V and 3 bases from J, the gap between germline ends came to 20 bases. The CDR3 consists of 16 residues. CDR1 and CDR2 from the germline V gene are SGHTA and FQGNSA. The CDR3 protein is CASSPTRGSNGYEQYF. The CDR3, as DNA: TGTGCCAGCAGCCCAACGCGGGGCTCTAATGGCTACGAGCAGTACTTC.

This clonotype has at least ten counts. The chain recombines TRBV12-3 or TRBV12-4 with TRBJ1-3; 9 nucleotides match TRBD1. This CDR3 contains 13 residues. V lost 6 bases to trimming and J lost 7 bases; unmatched junction nucleotides: 4. Here the CDR3 reads CASRGTGINTIYF. CDR3 nucleotide sequence: TGTGCCAGCAGGGGGACAGGGATCAACACCATATATTTT.

This clonotype has only a few counts. The chain is built from TRBV7-9 and TRBJ1-1; a possible D gene is TRBD1 (5 bases). The CDR3 has 16 residues. CDR1 and CDR2 (germline): SEHNR, FQNEAQ (reference sequence). V lost 1 base to trimming and J lost 3 bases, with 15 bases between them. CDR3 DNA sequence: TGTGCCAGCAGCTTAGTAGGGCAGGGTGCGGACACTGAAGCTTTCTTT. Protein sequence: CASSLVGQGADTEAFF.

This clonotype showed up many times. The chain links TRBV28 to TRBJ2-1; no firm D call. Trimming took off 4 bases at V and 5 bases at J, with 12 bases between the two ends. The germline CDR1 and CDR2 sequences are MDHEN and SYDVKM. The CDR3 has 14 amino acids. This CDR3 is CASSSSGPNNEQFF. In DNA, the CDR3 is TGTGCCAGCAGTTCCTCCGGACCAAACAATGAGCAGTTCTTC.

This clonotype was picked up many times. J is TRBJ2-2 and V is TRBV7-8; TRBD1 aligns across 9 bases. The CDR3 is 16 residues long. Germline values: CDR1 SGHVS, CDR2 FQNEAQ. V dropped 5 bases and J dropped 4; count of bases not matched to a gene: 8. The CDR3 loop is CASSPLGTGTTGELFF. CDR3 in DNA: TGTGCCAGCAGCCCCTTAGGGACAGGGACCACCGGGGAGCTGTTTTTT.

This clonotype was counted at least ten times. V is TRBV7-2 and J is TRBJ1-4; possible D gene TRBD1, 5 bases. From germline, CDR1 is SGHTA and CDR2 FQGNSA. Trimming shortened V by 0 bases and J by 8 bases, and 10 bases separated the two germline ends. The CDR3 has 14 amino acids. The CDR3 region is CASSLAGQYEKLFF. In DNA form, the CDR3 reads TGTGCCAGCAGCTTAGCGGGGCAATACGAAAAACTGTTTTTT.

This clonotype was detected many times. The rearrangement joins TRBV7-2 to TRBJ2-7; the D is unclear. V gave up 2 bases and J gave up 4 bases, with 3 bases separating them. CDR1 is SGHTA, CDR2 FQGNSA, per germline. This CDR3 region has 11 residues. CDR3 protein: CASSLPYEQYF. The CDR3 DNA follows: TGTGCCAGCAGCTTACCGTACGAGCAGTACTTC.

The chain is built from TRBV11-1 and TRBJ2-7; maybe TRBD1 (6 bases). Trimming took 1 base from V and 4 from J, leaving 11 bases between them. Looked up from germline, CDR1 is SGHAT and CDR2 is FQDESV (reference sequence). This CDR3 is built from 14 residues. The DNA of the CDR3 is TGTGCCAGCAGCTTAGGAACAGGGATGTACGAGCAGTACTTC. It is translated as CASSLGTGMYEQYF.

The chain uses TRBV25-1 and TRBJ1-1, with 7 bases aligning to TRBD1. From germline, CDR1 is MGHDK and CDR2 SYGVNS. This CDR3 spans 11 amino acids. After removal of 5 bases from V and 11 bases from J, the junction contained 5 bases not matched to a gene. As DNA, the CDR3 is TGTGCCAGCAGTCGACAGGGCCGGGCTTTCTTT. Translating gives CASSRQGRAFF.

The CDR3 here is CSAATSGSYNEQFF. Written as DNA, the CDR3 is TGCAGCGCCGCTACTAGCGGGAGTTACAATGAGCAGTTCTTC. The J gene is TRBJ2-1, the V gene TRBV29-1, with 11 nucleotides matching TRBD2. Germline CDR1 is SQVTM and CDR2 is ANQGSEA. There are 14 residues in the CDR3. Unmatched junction bases numbered 6, after V lost 7 bases and J lost 4 bases.

There are a few counts of this clonotype. The genes are TRBV12-5 and TRBJ2-3; 13 nucleotides match TRBD2. This CDR3 is built from 15 residues. With 6 bases clipped from V and 8 bases from J, the junction kept 8 bases outside the gene matches. In germline, CDR1 is LGHNT, CDR2 FRNRAP. Written as DNA, the CDR3 is TGTGCTAGTGGCCATGGACTAGCGGGAGCGGCTACGCAGTATTTT. It codes for CASGHGLAGAATQYF.

CDR3 protein: CASSQDNPGTGGGNTIYF. The CDR3 DNA follows: TGTGCCAGCAGCCAAGATAACCCCGGGACAGGGGGTGGAAACACCATATATTTT. The chain uses TRBV4-2 and TRBJ1-3, with 11 positions matching TRBD1. In germline, CDR1 is LGHNA, CDR2 YNFKEQ. The V and J ends lost 0 bases and 3 bases, in that order; junction bases with no gene match: 7. CDR3 length: 18 amino acids.

This clonotype was detected only a few times. The chain employs TRBV7-2 and TRBJ2-7; 8 bases agree with TRBD2. There are 18 residues in the CDR3. Germline V gives CDR1 SGHTA, CDR2 FQGNSA. Losses at the gene ends were 0 bases for V and 3 bases for J; bases not matched to a gene: 13. CDR3 DNA: TGTGCCAGCAGCTTAGCGCGACGGGGGGGGGGACCACACTACGAGCAGTACTTC. Its protein is CASSLARRGGGPHYEQYF.

The sample holds many counts of this clonotype. The chain employs TRBV19 and TRBJ2-3; D is unclear. The length of the CDR3 is 14 residues. Trimming removed 2 bases at V and 2 bases at J, with 8 bases between. Germline V gives CDR1 LNHDA, CDR2 SQIVND (reference sequence). The CDR3 loop reads CASSIRRTTDTQYF. The CDR3 DNA sequence: TGTGCCAGTAGTATACGCCGGACCACAGATACGCAGTATTTT.

This clonotype came up a few times. The V and J genes are TRBV7-2 and TRBJ2-7; D may match TRBD1 or TRBD2 (5 bases each). Looked up from germline, CDR1 is SGHTA and CDR2 is FQGNSA. The CDR3 has 13 amino acids. Trimming shortened V by 0 bases and J by 6 bases, and 9 bases separated the two germline ends. The CDR3 spells CASSLAGRLEQYF. The CDR3 DNA is TGTGCCAGCAGCTTAGCGGGACGCCTCGAGCAGTACTTC.

V gene TRBV7-3 combines with J gene TRBJ2-7; D is possibly TRBD1 (6 bases). This CDR3 spans 14 amino acids. Germline V gene data show CDR1 as SGHTA and CDR2 as FQGTGA. V shed 5 bases and J shed 2 bases, with 13 bases lying between them. CDR3: CASSPATGAYEQYF. CDR3 nucleotides: TGTGCCAGCAGCCCAGCGACAGGAGCCTACGAGCAGTACTTC.

This clonotype was observed a few times. The rearrangement uses TRBV30 and TRBJ2-2; D is unresolved. The CDR3 has 14 amino acids. CDR1 is GTSNPN, CDR2 SVGIG, per germline (reference sequence). Trimming pared 3 bases from V and 7 bases from J, leaving 15 bases between. The CDR3 sequence: CAWSLPQAFGELFF. The CDR3 DNA reads TGTGCCTGGAGCTTACCCCAGGCGTTCGGGGAGCTGTTTTTT.

This clonotype was counted between two and nine times. V gene TRBV12-5 combines with J gene TRBJ2-3; 9 nucleotides match TRBD1. V was pared by 5 bases and J by 4 bases, with 4 bases of the junction left unmatched. The V gene's germline CDR1 is LGHNT and CDR2 FRNRAP. The CDR3 has 14 residues. The CDR3 here is CASGTRTGADTQYF. Here the CDR3 DNA reads TGTGCTAGTGGTACCCGGACAGGGGCAGATACGCAGTATTTT.

This clonotype was seen ten or more times. The chain joins TRBV7-2 to TRBJ2-1; TRBD2 agrees at 12 bases. The CDR3 loop spans 16 amino acids. Germline V gives CDR1 SGHTA, CDR2 FQGNSA. Germline trimming cut 5 bases from V and 4 bases from J; bases unmatched to any gene: 6. The CDR3 DNA is TGTGCCAGCAGCCGCCTAGCGGGAGGGTTATACAATGAGCAGTTCTTC. Its protein product is CASSRLAGGLYNEQFF.

J is TRBJ1-1 and V is TRBV6-2 or TRBV6-3, with D unresolved. Germline CDR1 is MNHEY and CDR2 is SVGEGT. With 2 bases removed from V and 5 bases from J, the gap between germline ends came to 9 bases. The CDR3 loop spans 13 amino acids. For the CDR3, the DNA is TGTGCCAGCAGTTACAGCCCGGGGACTGAAGCTTTCTTT. Its translation is CASSYSPGTEAFF.